The entry that follows covers one T cell receptor (beta chain) sequence. The antigen remains unidentified. The data stem from a study of post-analysis software for immune sequencing data. Study outcomes and limitations: Included in a set of several TRBV segments more frequent in patients than controls were TRBV5-6, TRBV5-1 and TRBV20-1. The study found significantly lower normalized Chao1 diversity in multiple sclerosis patients than in controls. With F measure, samples from one preparation batch clustered together strongly.

Deletions cut 1 base from V and 8 bases from J, with 20 bases between. The CDR3 runs to 16 residues. Germline V gene sequence: CDR1 SEHNR, CDR2 FQNEAQ (reference sequence). Incorporated into the TCR beta cDNA libraries were unique molecular identifiers, which served to reduce PCR and sequencing biases. Some 500,000 cDNA molecules were obtained from 1 to 10 million T cells. TCRdb independently ran MiXCR on the PCR reads; one entry per CDR3 protein. The data show 350,000 to 450,000 distinct CDR3 sequences, around 37% seen once. The sequence was collected from a girl aged 5-17 years with multiple sclerosis. The rearrangement uses TRBV7-9 and TRBJ1-2; weak D call: TRBD1 (5 bases). The sequenced material came from blood. The CDR3 loop is CASSLVPRDSLGGYTF. CDR3 coding DNA: TGTGCCAGCAGCTTAGTTCCTCGGGACTCCTTGGGGGGCTACACCTTC.